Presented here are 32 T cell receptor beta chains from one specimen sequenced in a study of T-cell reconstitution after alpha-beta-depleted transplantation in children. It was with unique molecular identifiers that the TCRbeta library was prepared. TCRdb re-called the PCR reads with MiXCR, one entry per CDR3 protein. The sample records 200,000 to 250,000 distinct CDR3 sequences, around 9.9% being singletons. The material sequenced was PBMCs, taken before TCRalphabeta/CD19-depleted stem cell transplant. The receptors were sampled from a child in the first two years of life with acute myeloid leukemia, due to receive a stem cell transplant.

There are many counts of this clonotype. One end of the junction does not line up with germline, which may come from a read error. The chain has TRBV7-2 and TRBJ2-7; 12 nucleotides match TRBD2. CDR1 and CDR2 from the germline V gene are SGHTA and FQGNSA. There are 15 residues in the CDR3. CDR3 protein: CASSLAGGVSYEQYF. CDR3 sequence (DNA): TGTGCCAGCAGCCTAGCGGGAGGGGTTTCCTACGAGCAGTACTTC.

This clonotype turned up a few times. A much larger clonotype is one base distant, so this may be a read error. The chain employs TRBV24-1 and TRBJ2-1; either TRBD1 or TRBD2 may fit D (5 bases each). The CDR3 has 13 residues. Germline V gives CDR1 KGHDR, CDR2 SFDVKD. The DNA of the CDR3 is TGTGCCCCCAGTGACGTGGTCCGGGGCGAGCAGTTCTTC. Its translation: CAPSDVVRGEQFF.

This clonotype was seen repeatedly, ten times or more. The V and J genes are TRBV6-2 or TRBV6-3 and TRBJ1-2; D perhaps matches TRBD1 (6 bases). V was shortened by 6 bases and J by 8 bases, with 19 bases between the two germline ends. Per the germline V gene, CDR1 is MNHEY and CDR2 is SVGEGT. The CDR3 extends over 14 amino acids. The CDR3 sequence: CASSRLTGSFGYTF. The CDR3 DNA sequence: TGTGCCAGCAGCCGACTTACAGGGTCGTTCGGCTACACCTTC.

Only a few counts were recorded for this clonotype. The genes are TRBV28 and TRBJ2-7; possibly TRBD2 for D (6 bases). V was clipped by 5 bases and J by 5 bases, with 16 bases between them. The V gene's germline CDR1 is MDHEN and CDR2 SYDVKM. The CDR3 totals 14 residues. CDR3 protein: CASSETGTANEQYF. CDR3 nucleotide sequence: TGTGCCAGCAGTGAAACCGGGACTGCGAACGAGCAGTACTTC.

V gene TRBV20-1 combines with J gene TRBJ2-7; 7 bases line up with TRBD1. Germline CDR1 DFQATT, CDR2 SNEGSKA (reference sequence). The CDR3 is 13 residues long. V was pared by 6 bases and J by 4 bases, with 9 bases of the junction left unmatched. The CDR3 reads CSAKGTEVYEQYF. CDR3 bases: TGCAGTGCGAAGGGGACAGAGGTTTACGAGCAGTACTTC.

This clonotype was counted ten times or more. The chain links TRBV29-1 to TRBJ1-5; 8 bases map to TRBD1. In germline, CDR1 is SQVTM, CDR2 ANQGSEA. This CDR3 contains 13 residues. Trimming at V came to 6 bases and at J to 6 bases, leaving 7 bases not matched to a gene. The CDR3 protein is CSVTGAVGQPQHF. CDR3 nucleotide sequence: TGCAGCGTGACAGGGGCGGTTGGTCAGCCCCAGCATTTT.

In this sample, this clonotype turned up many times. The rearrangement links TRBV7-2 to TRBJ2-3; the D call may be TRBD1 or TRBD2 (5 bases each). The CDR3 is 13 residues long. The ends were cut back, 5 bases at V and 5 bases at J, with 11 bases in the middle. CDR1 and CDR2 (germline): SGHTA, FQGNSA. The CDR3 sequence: CASSPGAGDTQYF. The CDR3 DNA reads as TGTGCCAGCAGCCCTGGGGCGGGAGATACGCAGTATTTT.

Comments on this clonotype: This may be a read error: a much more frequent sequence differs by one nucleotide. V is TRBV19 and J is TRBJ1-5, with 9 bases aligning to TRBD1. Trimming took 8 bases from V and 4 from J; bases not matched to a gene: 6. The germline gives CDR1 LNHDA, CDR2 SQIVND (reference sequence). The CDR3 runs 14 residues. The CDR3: CASYDRGANQPQHF. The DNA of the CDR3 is TGTGCCAGTTACGACAGGGGGGCAAATCAGCCCCAGCATTTT.

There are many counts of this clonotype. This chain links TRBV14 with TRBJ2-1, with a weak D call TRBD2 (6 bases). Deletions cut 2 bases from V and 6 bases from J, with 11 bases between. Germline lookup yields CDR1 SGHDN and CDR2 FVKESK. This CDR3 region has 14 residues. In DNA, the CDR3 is TGTGCCAGCAGCCAACACGCGGAGGGCAATGAGCAGTTCTTC. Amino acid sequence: CASSQHAEGNEQFF. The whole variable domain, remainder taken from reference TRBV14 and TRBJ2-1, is EAGVTQFPSHSVIEKGQTVTLRCDPISGHDNLYWYRRVMGKEIKFLLHFVKESKQDESGMPNNRFLAERTGGTYSTLKVQPAELEDSGVYFCASSQHAEGNEQFFGPGTRLTVL.

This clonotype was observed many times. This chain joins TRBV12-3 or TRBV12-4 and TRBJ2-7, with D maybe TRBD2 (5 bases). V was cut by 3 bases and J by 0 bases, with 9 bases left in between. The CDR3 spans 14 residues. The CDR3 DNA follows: TGTGCCAGCAGTTTGTGGACTTTCTCCTACGAGCAGTACTTC. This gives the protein CASSLWTFSYEQYF.

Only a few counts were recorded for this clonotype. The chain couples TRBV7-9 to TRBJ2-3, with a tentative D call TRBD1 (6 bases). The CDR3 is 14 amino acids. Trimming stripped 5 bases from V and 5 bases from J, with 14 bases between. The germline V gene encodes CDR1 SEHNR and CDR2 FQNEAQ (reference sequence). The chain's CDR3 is CASSPGQSQDTQYF. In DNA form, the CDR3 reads TGTGCCAGCAGCCCCGGACAGAGCCAAGATACGCAGTATTTT. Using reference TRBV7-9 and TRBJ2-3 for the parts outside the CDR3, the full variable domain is DTGVSQNPRHKITKRGQNVTFRCDPISEHNRLYWYRQTLGQGPEFLTYFQNEAQLEKSRLLSDRFSAERPKGSFSTLEIQRTEQGDSAMYLCASSPGQSQDTQYFGPGTRLTVL.

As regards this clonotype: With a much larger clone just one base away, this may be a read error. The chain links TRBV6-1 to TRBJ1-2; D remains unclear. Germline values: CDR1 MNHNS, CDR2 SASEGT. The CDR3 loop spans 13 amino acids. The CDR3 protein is CASSEAGNYGDTF. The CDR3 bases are TGTGCCAGCAGTGAAGCAGGGAACTATGGCGACACCTTC.

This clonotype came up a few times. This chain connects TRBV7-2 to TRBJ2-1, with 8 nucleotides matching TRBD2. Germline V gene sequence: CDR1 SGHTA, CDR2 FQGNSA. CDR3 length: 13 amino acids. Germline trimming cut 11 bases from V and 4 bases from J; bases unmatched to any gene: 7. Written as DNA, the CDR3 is TGTGCCCTAAGGGTAGCGGGGTACAATGAGCAGTTCTTC. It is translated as CALRVAGYNEQFF.

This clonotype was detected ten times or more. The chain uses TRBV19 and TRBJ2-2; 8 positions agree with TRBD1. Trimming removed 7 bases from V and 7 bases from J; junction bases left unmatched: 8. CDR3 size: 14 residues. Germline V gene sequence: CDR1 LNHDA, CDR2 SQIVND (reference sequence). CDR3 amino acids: CASNRGSDGGELFF. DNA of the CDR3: TGTGCCAGTAACAGGGGGTCTGATGGCGGGGAGCTGTTTTTT.

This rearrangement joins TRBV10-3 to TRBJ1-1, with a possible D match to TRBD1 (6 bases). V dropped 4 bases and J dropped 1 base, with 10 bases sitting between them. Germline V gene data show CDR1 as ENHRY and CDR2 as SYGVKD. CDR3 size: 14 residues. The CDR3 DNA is TGTGCCATCAGTGGGGGGGCAGGGAACACTGAAGCTTTCTTT. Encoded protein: CAISGGAGNTEAFF.

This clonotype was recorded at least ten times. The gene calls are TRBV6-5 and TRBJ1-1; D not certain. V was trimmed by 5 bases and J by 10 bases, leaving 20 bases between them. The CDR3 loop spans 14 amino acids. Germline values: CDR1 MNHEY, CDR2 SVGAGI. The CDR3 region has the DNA TGTGCCAGCAGTACTCTGTTGGGCAGGTCGGGAGCTTTCTTT. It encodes CASSTLLGRSGAFF.

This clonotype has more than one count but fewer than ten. This chain's CDR3 is CASSLLGYEQYF. As DNA, the CDR3 is TGTGCCAGCAGCTTGTTAGGCTACGAGCAGTACTTC. J is TRBJ2-7 and V is TRBV11-2; D ambiguous. Germline V gives CDR1 SGHAT, CDR2 FQNNGV. V lost 3 bases, J lost 3 bases, and 6 bases lay in between. There are 12 residues in the CDR3.

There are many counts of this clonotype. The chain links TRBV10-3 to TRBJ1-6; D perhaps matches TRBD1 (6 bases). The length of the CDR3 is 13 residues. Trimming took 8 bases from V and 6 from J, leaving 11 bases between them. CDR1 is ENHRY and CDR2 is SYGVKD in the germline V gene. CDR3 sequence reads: CAISTGINSPLHF. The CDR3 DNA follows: TGTGCCATCTCCACAGGGATTAATTCACCCCTCCACTTT.

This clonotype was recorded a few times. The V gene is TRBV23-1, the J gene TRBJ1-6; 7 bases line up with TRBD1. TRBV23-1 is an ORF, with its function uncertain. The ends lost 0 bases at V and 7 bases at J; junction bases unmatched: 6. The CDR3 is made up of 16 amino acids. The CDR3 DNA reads TGCGCCAGCAGTCAATCGTCAGGGGGGAGGAATTCACCCCTCCACTTT. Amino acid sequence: CASSQSSGGRNSPLHF.

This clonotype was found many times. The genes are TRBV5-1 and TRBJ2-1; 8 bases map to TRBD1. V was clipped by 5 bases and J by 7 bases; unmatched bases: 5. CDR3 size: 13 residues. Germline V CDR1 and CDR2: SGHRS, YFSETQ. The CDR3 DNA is TGCGCCAGCAGACTAGGACAGGGAAATGAGCAGTTCTTC. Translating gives CASRLGQGNEQFF.

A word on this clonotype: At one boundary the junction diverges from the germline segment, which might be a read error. In DNA, the CDR3 is TGTGCCGGTAGATTCTCACCGCGGGGGGATTCCGATACGCAGTATTTT. It encodes CAGRFSPRGDSDTQYF. The genes are TRBV19 and TRBJ2-3; TRBD2 matches 8 bases. The CDR3 has 16 residues. CDR1 and CDR2 from the germline V gene are LNHDA and SQIVND (reference sequence).

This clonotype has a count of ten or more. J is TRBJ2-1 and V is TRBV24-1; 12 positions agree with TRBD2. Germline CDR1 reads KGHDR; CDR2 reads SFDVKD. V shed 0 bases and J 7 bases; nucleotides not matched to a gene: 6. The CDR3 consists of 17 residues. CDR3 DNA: TGTGCCACCAGTGATTTGACTAGCGGGAGGAAGGGGAATGAGCAGTTCTTC. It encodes CATSDLTSGRKGNEQFF.

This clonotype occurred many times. The CDR3 nucleotides read TGTGCCAGCAGCCAGACAGGGCTGGGCAATCAGCCCCAGCATTTT. Translation gives CASSQTGLGNQPQHF. The chain employs TRBV6-5 and TRBJ1-5; 7 bases are a match to TRBD1. The ends lost 6 bases at V and 2 bases at J; junction bases unmatched: 7. There are 15 residues in the CDR3. The germline V gene encodes CDR1 MNHEY and CDR2 SVGAGI.

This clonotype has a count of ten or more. The CDR3: CASRAGRYNEQFF. The CDR3 nucleotides read TGTGCCAGCAGGGCGGGACGATACAATGAGCAGTTCTTC. The rearrangement uses TRBV2 and TRBJ2-1, with D perhaps TRBD2 (6 bases). V was pared by 6 bases and J by 4 bases, with 10 bases between. The CDR3 sequence is 13 residues long. The germline V gene encodes CDR1 SNHLY and CDR2 FYNNEI.

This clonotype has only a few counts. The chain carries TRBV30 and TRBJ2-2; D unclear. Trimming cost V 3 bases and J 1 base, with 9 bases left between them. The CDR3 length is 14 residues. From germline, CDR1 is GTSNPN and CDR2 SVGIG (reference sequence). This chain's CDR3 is CAWRFSGNTGELFF. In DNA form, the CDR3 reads TGTGCCTGGAGATTCAGTGGGAACACCGGGGAGCTGTTTTTT.

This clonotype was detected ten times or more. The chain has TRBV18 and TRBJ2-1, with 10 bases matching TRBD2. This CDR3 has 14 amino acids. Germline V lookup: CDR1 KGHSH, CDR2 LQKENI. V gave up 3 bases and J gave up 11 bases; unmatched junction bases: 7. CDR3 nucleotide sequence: TGTGCCAGCTCACCTCGAGGACTAGCGGTTCAGCAGTTCTTC. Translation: CASSPRGLAVQQFF.

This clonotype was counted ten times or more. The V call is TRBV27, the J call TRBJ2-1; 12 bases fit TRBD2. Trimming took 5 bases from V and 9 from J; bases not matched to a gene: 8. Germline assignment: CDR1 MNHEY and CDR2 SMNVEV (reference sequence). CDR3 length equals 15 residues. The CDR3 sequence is CASSPRLAGVVEQFF. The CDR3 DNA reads TGTGCCAGCAGTCCGAGACTAGCGGGAGTTGTTGAGCAGTTCTTC.

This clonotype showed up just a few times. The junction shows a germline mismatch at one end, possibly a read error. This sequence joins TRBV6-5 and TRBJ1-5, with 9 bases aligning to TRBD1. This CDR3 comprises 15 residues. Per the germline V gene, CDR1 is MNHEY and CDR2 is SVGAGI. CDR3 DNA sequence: TGTGCCAGCAGTCCTAGGGGACAGGGTGATCAGTCCCAGCATTTT. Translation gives CASSPRGQGDQSQHF.

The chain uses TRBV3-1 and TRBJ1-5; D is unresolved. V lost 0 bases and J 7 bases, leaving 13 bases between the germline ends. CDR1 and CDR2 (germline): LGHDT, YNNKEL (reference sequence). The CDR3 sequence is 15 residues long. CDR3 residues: CASSQDRPIGQPQHF. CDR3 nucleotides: TGTGCCAGCAGCCAAGATCGCCCAATTGGGCAGCCCCAGCATTTT. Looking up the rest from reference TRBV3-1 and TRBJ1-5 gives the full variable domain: DTAVSQTPKYLVTQMGNDKSIKCEQNLGHDTMYWYKQDSKKFLKIMFSYNNKELIINETVPNRFSPKSPDKAHLNLHINSLELGDSAVYFCASSQDRPIGQPQHFGDGTRLSIL.

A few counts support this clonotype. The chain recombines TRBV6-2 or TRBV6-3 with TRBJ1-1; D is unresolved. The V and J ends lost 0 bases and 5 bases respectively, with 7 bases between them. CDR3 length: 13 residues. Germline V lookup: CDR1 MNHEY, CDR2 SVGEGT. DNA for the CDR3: TGTGCCAGCAGTTACTCGGGCATTACTGAAGCTTTCTTT. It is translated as CASSYSGITEAFF.

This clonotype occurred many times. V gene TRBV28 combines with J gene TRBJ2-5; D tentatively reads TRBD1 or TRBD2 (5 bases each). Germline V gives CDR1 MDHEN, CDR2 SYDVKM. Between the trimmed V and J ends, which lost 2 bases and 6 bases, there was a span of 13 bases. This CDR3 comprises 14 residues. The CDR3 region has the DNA TGTGCCAGCAGTTTAATAGGCAGGGAGAAGACCCAGTACTTC. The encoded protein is CASSLIGREKTQYF.

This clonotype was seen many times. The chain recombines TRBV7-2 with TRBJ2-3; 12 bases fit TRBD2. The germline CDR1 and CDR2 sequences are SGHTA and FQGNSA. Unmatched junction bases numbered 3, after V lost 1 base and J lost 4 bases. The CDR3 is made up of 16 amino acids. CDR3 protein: CASSLGASGRADTQYF. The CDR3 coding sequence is TGTGCCAGCAGCTTAGGAGCTAGCGGGAGGGCAGATACGCAGTATTTT. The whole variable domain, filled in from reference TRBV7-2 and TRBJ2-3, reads GAGVSQSPSNKVTEKGKDVELRCDPISGHTALYWYRQSLGQGLEFLIYFQGNSAPDKSGLPSDRFSAERTGGSVSTLTIQRTQQEDSAVYLCASSLGASGRADTQYFGPGTRLTVL.